This T cell receptor (beta chain) was identified in a study of blood T cell repertoires in COVID-19. Study overall: Samples representing acute and convalescent COVID-19 were sourced from the United States, Italy and Spain. T cells, B-cell-depleted T cells, or PBMCs provided the cDNA or gDNA that served as material.

Per the germline V gene, CDR1 is MNHNS and CDR2 is SASEGT. V was clipped by 0 bases and J by 6 bases, with 9 bases between them. This CDR3 is built from 14 residues. In the original processing: It was from reference gene primer amplification that nucleated cell counts were estimated. The assay was immunoSEQ multiplex PCR, and TCRdb's table has in-frame clones only and misses some. D and trimming come from the DNA, and the V and J calls and clone size come from that table. The data show nearly 200,000 clones, almost 85% seen once. The sequence was collected from a human donor with acute or convalescent COVID-19. The donor label of this sample is uncertain. The V gene is TRBV6-1, the J gene TRBJ1-5; no reliable D call. The sample comprised peripheral blood. This CDR3 reads CASSEAQIGQPQHF. In nucleotides, the CDR3 is TGTGCCAGCAGTGAAGCGCAGATTGGTCAGCCCCAGCATTTT.